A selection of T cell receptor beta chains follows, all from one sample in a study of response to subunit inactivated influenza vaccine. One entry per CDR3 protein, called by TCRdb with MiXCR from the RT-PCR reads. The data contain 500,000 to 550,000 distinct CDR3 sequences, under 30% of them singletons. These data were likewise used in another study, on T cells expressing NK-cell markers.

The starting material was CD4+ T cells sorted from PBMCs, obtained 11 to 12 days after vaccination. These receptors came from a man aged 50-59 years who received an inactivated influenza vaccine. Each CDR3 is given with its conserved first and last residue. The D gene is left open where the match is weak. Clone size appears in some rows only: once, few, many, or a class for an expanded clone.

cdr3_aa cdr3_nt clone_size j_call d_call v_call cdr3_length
CASRLGPSGTSTDTQYF TGTGCCAGCAGATTGGGGCCTAGCGGGACTAGCACAGATACGCAGTATTTT NA TRBJ2-3 TRBD2 TRBV7-2 17
CASSQVSQYDETQYF TGCGCCAGCAGCCAAGTCTCACAGTACGATGAGACCCAGTACTTC NA TRBJ2-5 NA TRBV4-1 15
CASSLDIYEQFF TGCGCCAGCAGCTTGGATATCTATGAGCAGTTCTTC NA TRBJ2-1 NA TRBV5-1 12
CAWGRGIAYEQYF TGTGCCTGGGGACGGGGTATTGCCTACGAGCAGTACTTC NA TRBJ2-7 NA TRBV30 13
CASSLRAGGLGLNIQYF TGCGCCAGCAGCTTGCGGGCGGGGGGGCTCGGATTAAACATTCAGTACTTC NA TRBJ2-4 TRBD2 TRBV5-1 17
CSARGPSGDNEQFF TGCAGTGCTAGAGGTCCTAGCGGTGACAATGAGCAGTTCTTC NA TRBJ2-1 TRBD2 TRBV20-1 14
CSARAGLNEQYF TGCAGTGCTAGAGCGGGGCTCAACGAGCAGTACTTC few TRBJ2-7 NA TRBV20-1 12
CASSPRQTEAFF TGTGCCAGCAGCCCAAGACAAACTGAAGCTTTCTTT many TRBJ1-1 NA TRBV12-3/TRBV12-4 12
CASSFRDRVYEQFF TGTGCCAGCAGCTTCCGGGACAGGGTCTATGAGCAGTTCTTC NA TRBJ2-1 TRBD1 TRBV11-2 14
CASSLGLSDEQFF TGTGCCAGCAGCTTAGGACTAAGCGATGAGCAGTTCTTC NA TRBJ2-1 NA TRBV11-3 13
CASRFATGSTDTQYF TGTGCCAGCAGGTTTGCGACAGGTAGCACAGATACGCAGTATTTT NA TRBJ2-3 NA TRBV12-3/TRBV12-4 15
CDISELNTDTQYF TGTGACATCAGTGAGCTGAACACAGATACGCAGTATTTT NA TRBJ2-3 NA TRBV10-3 13
CASSLYGTSGSEQYF TGTGCCAGCAGCTTATATGGGACTAGCGGGAGCGAGCAGTACTTC few TRBJ2-7 TRBD2 TRBV7-9 15
CASSKTGGLDYGYTF TGCGCCAGCAGCAAAACAGGGGGCCTTGACTATGGCTACACCTTC few TRBJ1-2 TRBD1 TRBV4-1 15
CASSLGTGGYIYEQYF TGTGCCAGCAGCCTTGGGACAGGGGGTTATATCTACGAGCAGTACTTC NA TRBJ2-7 TRBD1 TRBV3-1 16
CASSHGRSFAGAGELFF TGCGCCAGCAGCCACGGGAGGAGTTTTGCTGGAGCGGGGGAGCTGTTTTTT NA TRBJ2-2 TRBD2 TRBV5-1 17
CASRKESNQPQHF TGTGCCAGCAGAAAGGAAAGCAATCAGCCCCAGCATTTT NA TRBJ1-5 NA TRBV12-3/TRBV12-4 13
CARSLVGGSDTDTQYF TGTGCCAGAAGCTTGGTGGGCGGGAGCGACACAGATACGCAGTATTTT few TRBJ2-3 TRBD2 TRBV5-3 16
CASSPPGTVSTDTQYF TGTGCCAGCAGCCCCCCCGGGACGGTGAGCACAGATACGCAGTATTTT NA TRBJ2-3 NA TRBV3-1 16
CASSEAGTENEKLFF TGTGCCAGCAGTGAAGCCGGGACAGAGAATGAAAAACTGTTTTTT few TRBJ1-4 TRBD1 TRBV6-1 15
CASTYRAKGTEAFF TGTGCCAGCACCTATAGGGCGAAAGGGACTGAAGCTTTCTTT NA TRBJ1-1 NA TRBV14 14
CASSRWVQGRDGYTF TGTGCCAGCAGTCGGTGGGTGCAGGGAAGGGATGGCTACACCTTC few TRBJ1-2 NA TRBV12-3/TRBV12-4 15
CSVEPASTDTQYF TGCAGCGTTGAACCCGCTAGCACAGATACGCAGTATTTT few TRBJ2-3 NA TRBV29-1 13
CASSPRGTTYEQYF TGTGCCAGCTCACCACGAGGTACTACCTACGAGCAGTACTTC NA TRBJ2-7 NA TRBV18 14
CAISERTGAYEQYF TGTGCCATCAGTGAGCGGACAGGGGCCTACGAGCAGTACTTC NA TRBJ2-7 TRBD1 TRBV10-3 14
CSAPPAGFHEKLFF TGCAGTGCGCCGCCCGCAGGGTTTCATGAAAAACTGTTTTTT NA TRBJ1-4 NA TRBV20-1 14
CASSGLAGEGPYEQYF TGTGCCAGCAGCGGGCTAGCGGGAGAGGGCCCCTACGAGCAGTACTTC few TRBJ2-7 TRBD2 TRBV7-9 16
CASSLRLDRRETYEQYF TGCGCCAGCAGCCTCCGTTTGGACAGGAGGGAAACCTACGAGCAGTACTTC many TRBJ2-7 NA TRBV5-1 17
CASSLNTGATEAFF TGTGCCAGCAGCTTAAATACTGGTGCCACTGAAGCTTTCTTT many TRBJ1-1 NA TRBV11-2 14
CASSYLQGRPNNEQFF TGTGCCAGCAGCTACCTCCAAGGGAGACCTAACAATGAGCAGTTCTTC few TRBJ2-1 NA TRBV7-3 16
CASSSGVNNNSPLHF TGTGCCAGCTCATCAGGGGTGAATAATAATTCACCCCTCCACTTT NA TRBJ1-6 NA TRBV18 15
CASSVEAGVETQYF TGTGCCAGCAGCGTAGAAGCGGGGGTAGAGACGCAGTATTTT NA TRBJ2-3 TRBD2 TRBV9 14
CASIPGAGGHTGELFF TGTGCCAGCATCCCCGGGGCGGGAGGCCACACCGGGGAGCTGTTTTTT few TRBJ2-2 TRBD2 TRBV6-2/TRBV6-3 16
CASSQGQDGNQPQHF TGTGCCAGCAGCCAAGGACAGGACGGCAATCAGCCCCAGCATTTT few TRBJ1-5 NA TRBV4-2 15
CASSLGQGTQPQHF TGTGCCAGCAGCCTTGGACAGGGCACTCAGCCCCAGCATTTT once TRBJ1-5 TRBD1 TRBV7-2 14
CSATGINTGELFF TGCAGTGCCACGGGGATTAACACCGGGGAGCTGTTTTTT many TRBJ2-2 NA TRBV20-1 13
CASSQDGLAGGGEQFF TGTGCCAGCAGCCAGGACGGACTAGCGGGAGGGGGAGAGCAGTTCTTC NA TRBJ2-1 TRBD2 TRBV3-1 16
CASSRLAGAGNEQFF TGTGCCAGCAGCAGACTAGCGGGAGCTGGCAATGAGCAGTTCTTC few TRBJ2-1 TRBD2 TRBV7-2 15
CAEGPFTDTQYF TGTGCCGAGGGCCCATTCACAGATACGCAGTATTTT NA TRBJ2-3 NA TRBV30 12
CASTPRTGGTGELFF TGTGCCAGCACGCCGAGGACAGGGGGAACCGGGGAGCTGTTTTTT NA TRBJ2-2 TRBD1 TRBV2 15
CSARMYGTGKKLGTEAFF TGCAGTGCTAGAATGTACGGGACAGGGAAAAAACTGGGCACTGAAGCTTTCTTT NA TRBJ1-1 TRBD1 TRBV20-1 18
CASTSSPATNEQFF TGTGCCAGCACCTCCTCCCCCGCCACGAATGAGCAGTTCTTC NA TRBJ2-1 NA TRBV28 14
CASSLVRSYNNEQFF TGTGCCAGCAGCTTAGTTCGGTCCTACAACAATGAGCAGTTCTTC NA TRBJ2-1 NA TRBV11-2 15
CSATSTGIYGYTF TGCAGTGCCACCTCGACAGGGATCTATGGCTACACCTTC NA TRBJ1-2 TRBD1 TRBV20-1 13
CASSLAGGSVGEQFF TGTGCCAGCAGCCTAGCGGGGGGATCAGTCGGTGAGCAGTTCTTC NA TRBJ2-1 TRBD2 TRBV7-2 15
CASSLGWRDYEQYF TGTGCCAGCAGCTTAGGTTGGCGGGACTACGAGCAGTACTTC few TRBJ2-7 NA TRBV7-2 14
CASSLARSAGQGGTEAFF TGTGCCAGCAGCTTAGCGCGATCGGCCGGTCAGGGTGGTACTGAAGCTTTCTTT NA TRBJ1-1 NA TRBV11-1 18
CAISEPGLKETQYF TGTGCCATCAGTGAGCCGGGACTTAAGGAGACCCAGTACTTC few TRBJ2-5 NA TRBV10-3 14
CASSPNRGRHAGELFF TGTGCCAGCAGTCCAAACAGGGGGCGGCACGCCGGGGAGCTGTTTTTT few TRBJ2-2 TRBD1 TRBV6-1 16
CASSDGDPISGYTF TGTGCCAGCAGTGACGGGGATCCCATCTCTGGCTACACCTTC NA TRBJ1-2 NA TRBV6-1 14
CASSSGTRGYEQYF TGTGCCAGCAGCTCCGGGACTAGGGGGTACGAGCAGTACTTC NA TRBJ2-7 TRBD2 TRBV5-6 14
CASTTLGAREPQHF TGTGCCAGCACCACTCTGGGGGCTCGGGAGCCCCAGCATTTT NA TRBJ1-5 NA TRBV27 14
CASNGQAYTEAFF TGTGCCAGCAACGGACAGGCCTACACTGAAGCTTTCTTT NA TRBJ1-1 TRBD1 TRBV7-2 13